Following are 8 T cell receptor beta chains from one sample sequenced in a study of CXCR3-negative and CXCR3-positive naive CD8 T cells. Whole-study findings and limits: In CXCR3-positive naive cells, the TRB CDR3s were more hydrophobic than in CXCR3-negative naive cells.

Antigen specificity for these receptors is unknown. cDNA libraries for TRB were generated by 5' RACE incorporating UMI labels. TCRdb processed the 5' RACE reads again and assigns one entry to each CDR3 protein, with no DNA. The table lists 55,000 to 70,000 distinct CDR3 sequences. Sequenced sample: naive CXCR3+ CD8+ T cells from blood. Subset given: CD45RO-CCR7+CD27+CD95- naive CD8+ T cells expressing CXCR3 (TNR3+). The receptor set was obtained from a human donor in good health. Some clones in this sample may be carry-over from other donors' samples.

The rearrangement uses TRBV3-1 and TRBJ2-5; the TRBD1 assignment by TCRdb is unverifiable without DNA. Germline V gives CDR1 LGHDT, CDR2 YNNKEL (reference sequence). The CDR3 is made up of 17 amino acids. The CDR3 loop reads CASSHLAAGQVWETQYF.

The gene calls are TRBV7-6 and TRBJ2-1. CDR1 and CDR2 (germline): SGHVS, FNYEAQ. The CDR3 loop spans 15 amino acids. The CDR3 spells CASSLRYGSSNEQFF.

This chain joins TRBV10-1 and TRBJ1-1; with no DNA, the TCRdb D assignment of TRBD1 cannot be verified. Germline-derived CDR1 and CDR2 are WNHNN and SYGVQD (reference sequence). The CDR3 is 14 residues long. The CDR3 sequence is CASIATRENTEAFF.

V and J are TRBV15 and TRBJ2-1. The germline V gene encodes CDR1 LNHNV and CDR2 YYDKDF (reference sequence). The CDR3 consists of 12 residues. The CDR3 here is CATSRSYNEQFF.

V usage is TRBV6-2 or TRBV6-3 and J usage is TRBJ2-7; with no DNA, the TCRdb D assignment of TRBD1 cannot be verified. This CDR3 is 14 amino acids long. CDR1 and CDR2 from the germline V gene are MNHEY and SVGEGT. CDR3 region: CASSYSAGPGEQYF.

The chain is built from TRBV7-6 and TRBJ2-7; TCRdb's D gene call, TRBD1, goes unchecked for lack of DNA. This CDR3 comprises 14 residues. Germline CDR1 SGHVS, CDR2 FNYEAQ. This CDR3 is CASSTRDSSYEQYF.

J is TRBJ2-7 and V is TRBV6-5. Germline V lookup: CDR1 MNHEY, CDR2 SVGAGI. The CDR3 is 15 amino acids. Here the CDR3 reads CASSYSIAGAYEQYF.

J is TRBJ2-3 and V is TRBV7-7; TCRdb's D gene call, TRBD1, goes unchecked for lack of DNA. This CDR3 comprises 15 residues. Germline V gene sequence: CDR1 SSHAT, CDR2 FNYEAQ (reference sequence). Here the CDR3 reads CASSHGTGATDTQYF.